The sequence of this TCR beta chain was determined in a study of T-cell memory formation after mild COVID-19. Study-level background: Clusters of TCRs were largely donor specific.

As regards this clonotype: Its antigen is as yet unknown.

Germline V lookup: CDR1 ENHRY, CDR2 SYGVKD. V dropped 6 bases and J dropped 10 bases, with 19 bases sitting between them. The CDR3 runs 15 residues. Study-wide results and caveats: Clones that got smaller from day 15 to 85 had even CD4/CD8, while clones growing later tipped toward CD4+. Contracting CD4+ clones lay largely in CM and EM, with CD8+ ones residing in EMRA.

5'RACE primed from the constant segment yielded TCR alpha and TCR beta cDNA libraries bearing sample barcodes and UMIs. TCRdb reanalysed the 5' RACE reads using MiXCR and keeps one entry per CDR3 protein. The data show 470,000 or so distinct CDR3 sequences, around a quarter seen once. Sequencing was carried out using PBMCs or a T cell subset sorted from them (not recorded which). The TCR sequence derives from an adult woman who had mild COVID-19 (a few samples of this study predate the infection). Cell type and time point are not known. This chain uses TRBV10-3 with TRBJ1-6, with a weak D call TRBD1 (5 bases). The CDR3 sequence: CAIRAGSGKRSPLHF. The CDR3 region has the DNA TGTGCCATCAGGGCAGGGTCCGGGAAGCGGTCACCCCTCCACTTT.